This TCR beta chain stems from a study of shared clonotypes between healthy human individuals. The wider study: Two women and three men aged 18 to 49 served as donors. Points from the study as a whole: Some clonotypes were shared by all four sorted-subset donors, while others were not shared. The non-shared ones had lower generation probabilities than the shared ones.

The CDR3 runs 15 residues. V dropped 0 bases and J dropped 4 bases, with 13 bases sitting between them. Germline V gives CDR1 MGHRA, CDR2 YSYEKL. Some clones are missing from TCRdb's copy, which holds only in-frame ones; the method was immunoSEQ multiplex PCR. The sample includes about 330,000 clones, around 86% of them seen just once. As regards this clone: As yet, its antigen is unknown.

The chain recombines TRBV4-1 with TRBJ2-7, with D perhaps assigned TRBD1 or TRBD2 (5 bases each). Sequencing input: memory CD8+ T cells sorted from blood. Subset defined: CD45RO+ cells pooled with CCR7-negative TemRA cells. The TCR was taken from a man in his late teens or twenties in good health. CDR3 residues: CASSQEPGSSYEQYF. The CDR3 region has the DNA TGCGCCAGCAGCCAAGAGCCAGGGAGTAGTTACGAGCAGTACTTC.